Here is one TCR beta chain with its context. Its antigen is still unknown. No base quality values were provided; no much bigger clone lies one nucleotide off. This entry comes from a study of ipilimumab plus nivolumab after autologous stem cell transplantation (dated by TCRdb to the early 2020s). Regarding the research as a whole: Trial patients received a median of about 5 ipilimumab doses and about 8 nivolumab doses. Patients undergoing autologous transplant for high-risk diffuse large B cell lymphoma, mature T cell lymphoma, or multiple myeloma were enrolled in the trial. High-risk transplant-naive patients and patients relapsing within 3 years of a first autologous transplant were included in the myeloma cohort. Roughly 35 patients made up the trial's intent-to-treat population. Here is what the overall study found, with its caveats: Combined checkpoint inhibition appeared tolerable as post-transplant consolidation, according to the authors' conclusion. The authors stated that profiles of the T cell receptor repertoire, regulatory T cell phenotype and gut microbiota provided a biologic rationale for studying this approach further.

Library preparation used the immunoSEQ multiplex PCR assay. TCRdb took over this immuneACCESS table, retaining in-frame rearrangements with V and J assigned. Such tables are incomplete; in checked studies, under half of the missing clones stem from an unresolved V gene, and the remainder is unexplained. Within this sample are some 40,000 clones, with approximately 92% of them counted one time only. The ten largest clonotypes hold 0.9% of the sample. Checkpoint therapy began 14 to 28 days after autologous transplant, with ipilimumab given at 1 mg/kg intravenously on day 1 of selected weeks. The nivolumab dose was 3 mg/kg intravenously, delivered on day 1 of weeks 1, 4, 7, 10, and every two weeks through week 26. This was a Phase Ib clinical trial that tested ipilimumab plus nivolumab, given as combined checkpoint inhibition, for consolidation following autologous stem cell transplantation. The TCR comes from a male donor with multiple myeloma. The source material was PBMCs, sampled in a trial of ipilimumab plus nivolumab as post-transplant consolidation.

The CDR3 corresponds to CASSWTGSSTEAFF. The nucleotide sequence is given as TGCGCCAGCAGCTGGACGGGGAGTAGCACTGAAGCTTTCTTT. Here the chain combines TRBV5-1 and TRBJ1-1; the D gene assignment is ambiguous. Counted from cysteine to phenylalanine, this CDR3 has 14 amino acids. Kept here is only the CDR3 DNA, which spans 42 bases and is read in frame from base 1. The germline V gene provides CDR1 SGHRS and CDR2 YFSETQ. V drops 3 bases and J drops 4 bases, leaving 13 bases in between.